This is a list of T cell receptor beta chains from one sample in a study of T-cell reconstitution after alpha-beta-depleted transplantation in children. TCRdb re-called the PCR reads through MiXCR, storing one row per CDR3 protein. Among a few hundred thousand distinct CDR3 sequences listed, around 19% were seen once. Sequencing was performed on PBMCs from the stem cell graft donor, taken from the stem cell graft. These receptors were obtained from a human donor who donated a stem cell graft to a child with acute lymphoblastic leukemia. Both conserved end residues are part of each CDR3. A D gene is named only where the DNA matches it firmly. The size field is filled for only some rows; it gives once, few, many or a size class.

j_gene	abundance	d_gene	len	v_gene	CDR3aa	CDR3nt
TRBJ2-3	-	-	16	TRBV4-1	CASSHPKDRSTDTQYF	TGCGCCAGCAGCCACCCTAAGGACAGATCCACAGATACGCAGTATTTT
TRBJ2-7	few	-	14	TRBV7-6	CASSNPRVSYEQYF	TGTGCCAGCAGCAACCCCAGAGTCTCATACGAGCAGTACTTC
TRBJ2-1	-	-	14	TRBV10-2	CASIAPTGWNEQFF	TGCGCCAGCATAGCCCCCACAGGTTGGAATGAGCAGTTCTTC
TRBJ2-1	few	TRBD2	17	TRBV5-1	CASSLAGGLAANNEQFF	TGCGCCAGCAGCTTGGCCGGGGGACTAGCGGCTAACAATGAGCAGTTCTTC
TRBJ2-7	-	-	11	TRBV20-1	CSANTGYEQYF	TGCAGTGCTAACACAGGGTACGAGCAGTACTTC
TRBJ1-6	-	-	17	TRBV7-9	CASSLARGGSYNSPLHF	TGTGCCAGCAGCTTAGCGCGTGGGGGTTCCTATAATTCACCCCTCCACTTT
TRBJ1-1	few	-	12	TRBV5-1	CASRREDTEAFF	TGCGCCAGCAGACGGGAGGACACTGAAGCTTTCTTT
TRBJ2-1	-	-	17	TRBV29-1	CSVLGSANPSSYNEQFF	TGCAGCGTCCTCGGGTCCGCTAACCCTTCCTCCTACAATGAGCAGTTCTTC
TRBJ2-7	few	-	15	TRBV4-1	CASSQDLTENYEQYF	TGCGCCAGCAGCCAAGATCTCACAGAGAATTACGAGCAGTACTTC
TRBJ2-5	many	-	15	TRBV5-1	CASSLGQMYQETQYF	TGCGCCAGCAGCTTGGGACAGATGTACCAAGAGACCCAGTACTTC
TRBJ1-5	-	-	17	TRBV3-1	CASSQDGGRLSNQPQHF	TGTGCCAGCAGCCAAGATGGGGGGCGCCTAAGCAATCAGCCCCAGCATTTT
TRBJ2-7	-	-	13	TRBV27	CASSLSGGDGQYF	TGTGCCAGCAGTTTATCAGGCGGGGACGGGCAGTACTTC
TRBJ2-3	-	TRBD2	16	TRBV9	CASSVAAGGSTDTQYF	TGTGCCAGCAGCGTAGCAGCGGGAGGCTCCACAGATACGCAGTATTTT
TRBJ2-7	few	-	12	TRBV6-2/TRBV6-3	CASGQPAYEQYF	TGTGCCAGTGGACAGCCAGCCTACGAGCAGTACTTC
TRBJ2-2	few	TRBD1	16	TRBV12-3/TRBV12-4	CATSSGTGVVAGELFF	TGTGCCACCTCATCGGGAACAGGGGTAGTCGCCGGGGAGCTGTTTTTT
TRBJ1-1	once	-	13	TRBV12-3/TRBV12-4	CASSPPSGVKAFF	TGTGCCAGCAGCCCGCCTTCAGGGGTAAAAGCTTTCTTT
TRBJ1-2	few	-	12	TRBV20-1	CSARDNHYGYTF	TGCAGTGCTAGAGATAACCACTATGGCTACACCTTC
TRBJ2-7	few	-	13	TRBV21-1	CASSKGLHYEQYF	TGTGCCAGCAGCAAAGGTCTACACTACGAGCAGTACTTC
TRBJ2-4	few	-	14	TRBV9	CASSPAGAKNIQYF	TGTGCCAGCAGCCCGGCTGGAGCCAAAAACATTCAGTACTTC
TRBJ1-2	few	-	15	TRBV11-2	CASSLLEGRRYGYTF	TGTGCCAGCAGCTTACTGGAGGGCCGGAGGTATGGCTACACCTTC
TRBJ2-7	-	TRBD1	18	TRBV4-1	CASSPRWTGVSGNYEQYF	TGCGCCAGCAGCCCCAGGTGGACAGGGGTAAGCGGGAACTACGAGCAGTACTTC
TRBJ2-1	-	TRBD2	15	TRBV19	CASAIQAGRRNEQFF	TGTGCCAGTGCGATTCAAGCGGGACGAAGAAATGAGCAGTTCTTC
TRBJ1-1	few	TRBD1	14	TRBV12-3/TRBV12-4	CASGPTGKNTEAFF	TGTGCCAGCGGACCGACAGGGAAGAACACTGAAGCTTTCTTT
TRBJ2-2	-	-	14	TRBV20-1	CSARFEGGTGELFF	TGCAGTGCTAGATTTGAAGGGGGTACCGGGGAGCTGTTTTTT
TRBJ1-1	-	-	13	TRBV27	CASSYNRDFSAFF	TGTGCCAGCAGTTATAACAGAGATTTTTCAGCTTTCTTT
TRBJ1-5	few	-	13	TRBV11-2	CASSVQENQPQHF	TGTGCCAGCAGCGTCCAGGAGAATCAGCCCCAGCATTTT
TRBJ2-5	-	-	13	TRBV11-2	CATVGPWGETQYF	TGTGCCACCGTAGGCCCCTGGGGGGAGACCCAGTACTTC
TRBJ1-1	few	-	15	TRBV9	CASSQPTGMNTEAFF	TGTGCCAGCAGCCAACCGACAGGAATGAACACTGAAGCTTTCTTT
TRBJ1-6	-	-	15	TRBV3-1	CASMGSGDYNSPLHF	TGTGCCAGCATGGGGTCAGGAGATTATAATTCACCCCTCCACTTT
TRBJ1-1	-	-	15	TRBV6-1	CASSEDSSRDTEAFF	TGTGCCAGCAGTGAGGACTCCTCGAGGGACACTGAAGCTTTCTTT